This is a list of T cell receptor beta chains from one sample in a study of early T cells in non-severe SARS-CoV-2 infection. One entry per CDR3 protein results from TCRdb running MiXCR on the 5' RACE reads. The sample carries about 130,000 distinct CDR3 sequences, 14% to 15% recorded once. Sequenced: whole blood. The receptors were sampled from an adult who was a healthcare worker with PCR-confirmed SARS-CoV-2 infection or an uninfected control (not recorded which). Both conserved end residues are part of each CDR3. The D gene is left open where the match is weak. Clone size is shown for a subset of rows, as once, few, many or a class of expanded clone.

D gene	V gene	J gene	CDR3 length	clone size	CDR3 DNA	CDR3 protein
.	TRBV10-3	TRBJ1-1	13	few	TGTGCCATCAGTGAGTCGAAGGGGCGTGAAGCTTTCTTT	CAISESKGREAFF
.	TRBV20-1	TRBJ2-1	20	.	TGCAGTGCTAGAGACGGACAGGTTGATAGTGGTATATTGGGAAGGGAGGTGCAGTTCTTC	CSARDGQVDSGILGREVQFF
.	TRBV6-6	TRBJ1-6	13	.	TGTGCCAGCAGTTACGGGGAGCGCGGGCCCCTCCACTTT	CASSYGERGPLHF
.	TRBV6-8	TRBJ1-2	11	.	TGTGCCATTGGGCCGGAGTATGGCTACACCTTC	CAIGPEYGYTF
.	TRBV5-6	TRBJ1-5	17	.	TGTGCCAGCAGCTTTTTGCCAGGGGTATATAGCAATCAGCCCCAGCATTTT	CASSFLPGVYSNQPQHF
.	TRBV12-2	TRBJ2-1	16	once	TGTGCAAGTCGCCCAGACCCACAGGGGGCTCCCGGTGAGCAGTTCTTC	CASRPDPQGAPGEQFF
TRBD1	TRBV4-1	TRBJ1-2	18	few	TGCGCCAGCAGCCAAGATCCGGGACAGGGGACCAGTTACTATGGCTACACCTTC	CASSQDPGQGTSYYGYTF
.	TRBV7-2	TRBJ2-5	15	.	TGTGCCAGCAGCCCTTGGGCGGGGCGGGGAGAGACCCAGTACTTC	CASSPWAGRGETQYF
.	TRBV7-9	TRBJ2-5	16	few	TGTGCCAGCAGCTTCCTGGGGGGAGAGACCAAAGAGACCCAGTACTTC	CASSFLGGETKETQYF
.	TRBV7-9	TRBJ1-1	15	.	TGTGCCAGCAACCCGGCCGACGGACCGAGCACTGAAGCTTTCTTT	CASNPADGPSTEAFF
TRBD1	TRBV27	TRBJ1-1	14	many	TGTGCCAGCAACCGACAGGGACCGAACACTGAAGCTTTCTTT	CASNRQGPNTEAFF
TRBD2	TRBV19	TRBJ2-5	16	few	TGTGCCAGTAGTATAAGTGGCGGGGGGACTCAAGAGACCCAGTACTTC	CASSISGGGTQETQYF
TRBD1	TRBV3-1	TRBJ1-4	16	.	TGTGCCAGCAGCCAACCCCCCGGGACAGGAGGGGAAAAACTGTTTTTT	CASSQPPGTGGEKLFF
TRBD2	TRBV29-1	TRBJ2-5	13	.	TGCAGCGTTGATGCGGGGGACCAAGAGACCCAGTACTTC	CSVDAGDQETQYF
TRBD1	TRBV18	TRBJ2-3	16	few	TGTGCCAGCTCCCCGAGGACAGGACTGAGCACAGATACGCAGTATTTT	CASSPRTGLSTDTQYF
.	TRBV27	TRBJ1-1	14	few	TGTGCCAGCAGTTTCCGCAGGGTTGGCACTGAAGCTTTCTTT	CASSFRRVGTEAFF
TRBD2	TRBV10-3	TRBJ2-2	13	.	TGTGCCATCGCACTAGCGGGGCCCGGGGAGCTGTTTTTT	CAIALAGPGELFF
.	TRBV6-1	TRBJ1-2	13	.	TGTGCCAGCAGTGAAGCTATAAACTATGGCTACACCTTC	CASSEAINYGYTF
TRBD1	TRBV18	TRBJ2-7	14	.	TGTGCCAGCTCTCCCCGGGACAGTTCCTACGAGCAGTACTTC	CASSPRDSSYEQYF
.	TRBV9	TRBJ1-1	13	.	TGTGCCAGCAGCGCCCCGGACGGACAGTCAGCTTTCTTT	CASSAPDGQSAFF
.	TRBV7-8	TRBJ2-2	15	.	TGTGCCAGCAGCCGAGGACAGCTTAACACCGGGGAGCTGTTTTTT	CASSRGQLNTGELFF
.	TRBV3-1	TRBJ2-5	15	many	TGTGCCAGCAGCCAAGGGCCTATGAGGCAAGAGACCCAGTACTTC	CASSQGPMRQETQYF
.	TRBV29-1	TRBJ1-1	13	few	TGCAGTGCCACCCCAACTCCCGGGGATGAAGCTTTCTTT	CSATPTPGDEAFF
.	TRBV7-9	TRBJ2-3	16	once	TGTGCCAGCAGCTTCGTCTCTGGGGGGTTTGGAGATACGCAGTATTTT	CASSFVSGGFGDTQYF
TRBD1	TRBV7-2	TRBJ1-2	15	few	TGTGCCAGCAGCCAGGGACAGGGCCAAAACTATGGCTACACCTTC	CASSQGQGQNYGYTF
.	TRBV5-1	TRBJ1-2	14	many	TGCGCCAGCAACCCAGGGAGGGGGTACTATGGCTACACCTTC	CASNPGRGYYGYTF
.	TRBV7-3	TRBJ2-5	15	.	TGTGCCAACTCCGCTACCGGGGAGTATCAAGAGACCCAGTACTTC	CANSATGEYQETQYF
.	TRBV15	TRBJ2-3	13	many	TGTGCCACCAGCCTGGGGTTGGGGGATACGCAGTATTTT	CATSLGLGDTQYF
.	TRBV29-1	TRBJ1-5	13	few	TGCAGCGTTGGGGGCTCCCTCAATCAGCCCCAGCATTTT	CSVGGSLNQPQHF
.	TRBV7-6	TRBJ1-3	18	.	TGTGCCAGCAGCTTTTTCCCAGGGGACCGAACTTCGGGAAACACCATATATTTT	CASSFFPGDRTSGNTIYF
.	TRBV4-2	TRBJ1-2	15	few	TGTGCCAGCAGCCAAGAAAGGGGGAATAACTATGGCTACACCTTC	CASSQERGNNYGYTF
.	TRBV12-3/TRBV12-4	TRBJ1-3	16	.	TGTGCCAGCGCTGCCTGGGGGTGGGCCTCTGGAAACACCATATATTTT	CASAAWGWASGNTIYF
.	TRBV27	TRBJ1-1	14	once	TGTGCCAGCAGTTCTCATTGGATGAACACTGAAGCTTTCTTT	CASSSHWMNTEAFF
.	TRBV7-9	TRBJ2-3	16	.	TGTGCCAGCAGCTTTTCCCGGGCGGATGACACGGATACGCAGTATTTT	CASSFSRADDTDTQYF
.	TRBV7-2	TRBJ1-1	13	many	TGCGCCAGCAGCCTTTTACAGGGAAATGAAGCTTTCTTT	CASSLLQGNEAFF
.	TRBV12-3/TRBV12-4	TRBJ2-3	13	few	TGTGCCACCACACGCCCGGCCACAGATACGCAGTATTTT	CATTRPATDTQYF
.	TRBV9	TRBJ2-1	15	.	TGTGCCAGCAGCGTAGAGGAGGGGGCACACAATGAGCAGTTCTTC	CASSVEEGAHNEQFF
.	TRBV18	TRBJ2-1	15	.	TGTGCCAGCGCACCACCGTCAAGGGCGGGAAATGAGCAGTTCTTC	CASAPPSRAGNEQFF
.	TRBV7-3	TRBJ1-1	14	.	TGTGCCAGCAGCTTAGGCCGTGGCAACACTGAAGCTTTCTTT	CASSLGRGNTEAFF
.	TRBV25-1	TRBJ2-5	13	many	TGTGCCAGCAGTGAAATGGTCCAAGAGACCCAGTACTTC	CASSEMVQETQYF
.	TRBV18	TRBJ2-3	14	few	TGTGCCAGCTCATTTTCGGGATTCACAGATACGCAGTATTTT	CASSFSGFTDTQYF
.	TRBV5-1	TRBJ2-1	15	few	TGCGCCAGCAGCTTACCAGCGAGCTCCTACAATGAGCAGTTCTTC	CASSLPASSYNEQFF
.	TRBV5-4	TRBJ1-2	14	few	TGTGCCAGCAGCTTGGGACAGGACCGTCCTGGCTACACCTTC	CASSLGQDRPGYTF
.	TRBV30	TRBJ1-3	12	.	TGTGCCTGGAGCGGCGGGGGAAACACCATATATTTT	CAWSGGGNTIYF
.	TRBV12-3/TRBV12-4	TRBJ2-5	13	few	TGTGCCAGCAGTTTAGCGGAACAAGAGACCCAGTACTTC	CASSLAEQETQYF
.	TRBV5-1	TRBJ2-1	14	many	TGCGCCAGCAGCTATCAGGGGTCCCATGCGGAGCAGTTCTTC	CASSYQGSHAEQFF